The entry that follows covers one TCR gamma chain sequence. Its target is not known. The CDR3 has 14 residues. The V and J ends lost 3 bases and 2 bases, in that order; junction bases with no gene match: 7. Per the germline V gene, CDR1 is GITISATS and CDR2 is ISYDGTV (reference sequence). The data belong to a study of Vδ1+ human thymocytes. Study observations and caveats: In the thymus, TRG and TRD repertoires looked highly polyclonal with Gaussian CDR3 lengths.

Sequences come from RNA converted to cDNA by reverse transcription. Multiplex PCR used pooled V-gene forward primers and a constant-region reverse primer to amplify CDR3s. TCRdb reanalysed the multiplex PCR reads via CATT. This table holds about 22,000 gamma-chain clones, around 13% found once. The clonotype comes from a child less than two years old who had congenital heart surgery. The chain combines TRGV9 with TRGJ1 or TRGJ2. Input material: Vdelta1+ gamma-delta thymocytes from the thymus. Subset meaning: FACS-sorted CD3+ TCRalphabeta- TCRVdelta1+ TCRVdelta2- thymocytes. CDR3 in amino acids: CALWEYKYYYKKLF. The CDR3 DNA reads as TGTGCCTTGTGGGAGTATAAGTATTATTATAAGAAACTCTTT.